These 4 T cell receptor beta chains came from one sample sequenced in a study of siplizumab effects on memory and regulatory T cells. Only in-frame clones appear in the TCRdb table, and some are missing; sequencing was by immunoSEQ multiplex PCR. The table has about 99,000 clones, 93% seen once. Sequencing was performed on Tregs sorted from blood. The receptors were sampled from a human donor in good health.

The V gene is TRBV19, the J gene TRBJ1-5, with D possibly matching TRBD1 (5 bases). The CDR3 contains 15 residues. Trimming took 0 bases from V and 2 from J, leaving 8 bases between them. The germline gives CDR1 LNHDA, CDR2 SQIVND (reference sequence). CDR3 in amino acids: CASSIDRGRNQPQHF. The DNA for the CDR3 is TGTGCCAGTAGTATAGACCGGGGCCGCAATCAGCCCCAGCATTTT. The variable domain in full, with the rest retrieved from reference TRBV19 and TRBJ1-5, is DGGITQSPKYLFRKEGQNVTLSCEQNLNHDAMYWYRQDPGQGLRLIYYSQIVNDFQKGDIAEGYSVSREKKESFPLTVTSAQKNPTAFYLCASSIDRGRNQPQHFGDGTRLSIL.

The genes are TRBV5-1 and TRBJ2-2, with a possible D match to TRBD2 (6 bases). There are 14 residues in the CDR3. The germline V gene encodes CDR1 SGHRS and CDR2 YFSETQ. Trimming cost V 4 bases and J 6 bases, with 13 bases left between them. CDR3 in amino acids: CASSPRGVAGELFF. The CDR3 coding sequence is TGCGCCAGCAGCCCCCGCGGGGTAGCCGGGGAGCTGTTTTTT.

The chain employs TRBV29-1 and TRBJ1-2, with D unresolved. The germline V gene encodes CDR1 SQVTM and CDR2 ANQGSEA. This CDR3 is 12 amino acids long. V lost 5 bases and J lost 0, with 7 bases in between. The DNA of the CDR3 is TGCAGCGTTCAGGCGCCTAACTATGGCTACACCTTC. Its translation is CSVQAPNYGYTF.

The chain carries TRBV6-1 and TRBJ2-5; the match to TRBD1 covers 7 bases. Trimming took 9 bases from V and 5 from J; bases not matched to a gene: 9. The germline gives CDR1 MNHNS, CDR2 SASEGT. This CDR3 has 13 residues. The CDR3 bases are TGTGCCAGTCTAAGGGGGCTGGGGGAGACCCAGTACTTC. Its translation: CASLRGLGETQYF.